This TCR beta chain is from a study of T-cell memory formation after mild COVID-19. Study in general: TCR clusters mostly belonged to single donors. Study results and caveats: Day 15 to 85 contracting clones showed balanced CD4/CD8; day 15 to 37 expanders favored CD4+.

5'RACE with constant-segment primers yielded barcoded, UMI-tagged TCR alpha and TCR beta cDNA libraries. TCRdb recomputed calls from the 5' RACE reads with MiXCR, one row per CDR3 protein. The sample lists hundreds of thousands of distinct CDR3 sequences, roughly 13% occurring once. The V gene lost 5 bases and the J gene lost 4 bases, with 11 bases spanning the gap. The germline V gene encodes CDR1 MNHEY and CDR2 SVGEGT. This CDR3 region has 13 residues. This clonotype was picked up many times. Its matching antigen is unknown. The sequenced material came from PBMCs or a T cell subset sorted from them (not recorded which). This clonotype was obtained from a man younger than 30 who had mild COVID-19 (a few samples of this study predate the infection). Cell type and time point are not known. The chain couples TRBV6-2 or TRBV6-3 to TRBJ2-5; no clear D. CDR3 sequence (DNA): TGTGCCAGCAGTCGACACCCAAGAGAGACCCAGTACTTC. It yields the protein CASSRHPRETQYF.